The present T cell receptor beta chain was sequenced within a study of beta chain features in type 1 diabetes. Of the isolated RNA, all was reverse transcribed, and so the sequenced material was expressed TCRB transcripts. Samples of naive, central memory and regulatory T cells yielded a mean of around 4 million reads. Clones were read by immunoSEQ multiplex PCR, and TCRdb kept only the in-frame ones, dropping some. The top ten hold 0.023% of the sample, which has under 900,000 clones, around a sixth seen once. The study's findings and limits: VDJ junctions from patients with type 1 diabetes contained fewer insertions and more deletions. A potential PCR bias toward shorter templates would be equal in patient and control samples.

The table lists this clone with a few counts. Its antigen is unknown. The single heparinised draw taken from each donor contained around 100 mL of blood on average. The CDR3 covers 16 residues. CDR1 and CDR2 from the germline V gene are MNHEY and SVGAGI. The V gene end was trimmed by 0 bases and the J gene end by 4 bases; junction bases not matched to a gene: 7. The sequence derives from a woman younger than 30 in good health. Sequenced sample: naive CD4+ T cells from blood. The V gene is TRBV6-5, the J gene TRBJ2-5, with 8 bases that match TRBD1. The CDR3 DNA sequence: TGTGCCAGCAGTTACTCGATAAGGACAGGGATAGAGACCCAGTACTTC. This translates into CASSYSIRTGIETQYF.